The 5 T cell receptor beta chains presented below share a single source sample, sequenced in a study of shared T cell receptors in the human thymus. TCRdb's copy holds only in-frame clones and misses some; the assay was immunoSEQ multiplex PCR. This sample has hundreds of thousands of clones, with 70% to 80% found just once. These sequences were also reported in another study, on human thymus T cells.

The sequencing sample was made of thymocytes. Receptor source: a boy under two years old with a congenital heart defect.

This clone was counted only a few times. The chain carries TRBV30 and TRBJ2-2; D remains ambiguous. Deletions cut 1 base from V and 1 base from J, with 13 bases between. Germline V gene lookup returns CDR1 GTSNPN and CDR2 SVGIG (reference sequence). The CDR3 is made up of 16 amino acids. CDR3 in DNA: TGTGCCTGGAGTGGTCCGGGTCGCGAGAACACCGGGGAGCTGTTTTTT. It codes for CAWSGPGRENTGELFF. Filled out from reference TRBV30 and TRBJ2-2, the complete variable domain reads SQTIHQWPATLVQPVGSPLSLECTVEGTSNPNLYWYRQAAGRGLQLLFYSVGIGQISSEVPQNLSASRPQDRQFILSSKKLLLSDSGFYLCAWSGPGRENTGELFFGEGSRLTVL.

The chain uses TRBV20-1 and TRBJ2-1; weak D call: TRBD1 (5 bases). CDR3 length equals 11 residues. Trimming cost V 6 bases and J 6 bases, with 9 bases left between them. Germline CDR1 is DFQATT and CDR2 is SNEGSKA (reference sequence). Here the CDR3 reads CSALQGNEQFF. The CDR3 coding sequence is TGCAGTGCACTCCAGGGCAATGAGCAGTTCTTC.

In this sample, this clone turned up once. This sequence joins TRBV19 and TRBJ2-7; TRBD1 matches at 10 bases. The CDR3 loop spans 13 amino acids. Looked up from germline, CDR1 is LNHDA and CDR2 is SQIVND (reference sequence). V shed 10 bases, J shed 0 bases, and the junction held 3 bases outside the gene matches. The CDR3 DNA reads TGTGCCACCGGGACAGGGGTCTCCTACGAGCAGTACTTC. This sequence encodes CATGTGVSYEQYF.

J is TRBJ1-2 and V is TRBV29-1, with D possibly being TRBD1 (5 bases). This CDR3 contains 16 residues. Germline CDR1 reads SQVTM; CDR2 reads ANQGSEA. V dropped 2 bases and J dropped 4 bases, with 20 bases sitting between them. The DNA of the CDR3 is TGCAGCGTTGAAAGGTTCCGCCGGGGGGAGATCTATGGCTACACCTTC. The encoded protein is CSVERFRRGEIYGYTF. Complete variable domain (other parts from reference TRBV29-1 and TRBJ1-2): SAVISQKPSRDICQRGTSLTIQCQVDSQVTMMFWYRQQPGQSLTLIATANQGSEATYESGFVIDKFPISRPNLTFSTLTVSNMSPEDSSIYLCSVERFRRGEIYGYTFGSGTRLTVV.

DNA for the CDR3: TGTGCCAGTTCTAACTCCATGACAGGGGACTACGAGCAGTACTTC. Translation gives CASSNSMTGDYEQYF. The chain is built from TRBV19 and TRBJ2-7; 8 nucleotides line up with TRBD1. Unmatched junction bases numbered 12, after V lost 8 bases and J lost 3 bases. Germline lookup yields CDR1 LNHDA and CDR2 SQIVND (reference sequence). CDR3 length equals 15 residues. The full variable domain, in which reference TRBV19 and TRBJ2-7 provide the parts outside the CDR3, is DGGITQSPKYLFRKEGQNVTLSCEQNLNHDAMYWYRQDPGQGLRLIYYSQIVNDFQKGDIAEGYSVSREKKESFPLTVTSAQKNPTAFYLCASSNSMTGDYEQYFGPGTRLTVT.